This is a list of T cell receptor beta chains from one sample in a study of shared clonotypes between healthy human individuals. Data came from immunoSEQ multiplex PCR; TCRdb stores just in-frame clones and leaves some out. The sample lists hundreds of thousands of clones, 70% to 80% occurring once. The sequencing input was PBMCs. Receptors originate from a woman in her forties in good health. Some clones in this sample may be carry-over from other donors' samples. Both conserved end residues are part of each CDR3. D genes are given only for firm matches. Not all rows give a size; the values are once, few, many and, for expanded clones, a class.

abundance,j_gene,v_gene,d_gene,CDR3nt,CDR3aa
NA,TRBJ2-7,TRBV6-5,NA,TGTGCCAGCAGTTACCGACGGGGGCGTAACGAGCAGTACTTC,CASSYRRGRNEQYF
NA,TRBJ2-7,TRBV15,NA,TGTGCCACCAGCAGAGATTTAGAGGCCGAGCAGTACTTC,CATSRDLEAEQYF
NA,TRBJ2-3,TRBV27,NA,TGTGCCAGTAGGGGACCCTATACGCAGTATTTT,CASRGPYTQYF
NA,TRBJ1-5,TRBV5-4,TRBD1,TGTGCCAGCAGCACGGGGACAGGGGGTAATCAGCCCCAGCATTTT,CASSTGTGGNQPQHF
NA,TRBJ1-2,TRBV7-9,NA,TGTGCCAGCAGCCATGGGCCATATGGCTACACCTTC,CASSHGPYGYTF
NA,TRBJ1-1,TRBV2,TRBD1,TGTGCCAGCAGAGACAGGGTTTGGGTGGCTTTCTTT,CASRDRVWVAFF
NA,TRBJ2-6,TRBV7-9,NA,TGTGCCAGCAGCCACCCATCTGGGGCCAACGTCCTGACTTTC,CASSHPSGANVLTF
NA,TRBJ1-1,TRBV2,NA,TGTGCCAGCAGCTCATCGGGGGGCTCGGTAATCACTGAAGCTTTCTTT,CASSSSGGSVITEAFF
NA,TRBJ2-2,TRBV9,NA,TGTGCCAGCAGCGTAGTTTCGGGGGCCGGGGAGCTGTTTTTT,CASSVVSGAGELFF
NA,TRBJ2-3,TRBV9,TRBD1,TGTGCCAGCAGCTCCAGGGGGAGTAAAGATACGCAGTATTTT,CASSSRGSKDTQYF
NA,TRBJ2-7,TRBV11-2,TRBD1,TGTGCCAGCAGCTTCACCCCGGGACAGGCATCCGAGCAGTACTTC,CASSFTPGQASEQYF
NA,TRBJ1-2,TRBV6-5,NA,TGTGCCAGCAGTTATTCCGGACCTTTCTATGGCTACACCTTC,CASSYSGPFYGYTF
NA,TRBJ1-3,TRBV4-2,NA,TGTGCCAGCAGCCAGGAACCCTGGGATAGTGACTCTGGAAACACCATATATTTT,CASSQEPWDSDSGNTIYF
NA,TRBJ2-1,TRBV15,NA,TGTGCCACCAGCAGAGACCTAGGTTACAATGAGCAGTTCTTC,CATSRDLGYNEQFF
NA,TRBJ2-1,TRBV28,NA,TGTGCCAGCAGCCACACCTCCGCGGAGCAGTTCTTC,CASSHTSAEQFF
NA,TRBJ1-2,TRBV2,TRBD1,TGTGCCAACAGTCGGGACAGGGGGTTCGGCTATGGCTACACCTTC,CANSRDRGFGYGYTF
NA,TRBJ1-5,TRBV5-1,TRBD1,TGCGCCAGCAGCCCGACAGGGGATCAGCCCCAGCATTTT,CASSPTGDQPQHF
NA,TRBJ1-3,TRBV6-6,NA,TGTGCCAGCAAAGCGGCGAGCTCTGGAAACACCATATATTTT,CASKAASSGNTIYF
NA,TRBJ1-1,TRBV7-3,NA,TGTGCCAGCAGCGCTAACAGGGAGGGTGAAGCTTTCTTT,CASSANREGEAFF
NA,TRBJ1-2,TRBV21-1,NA,TGTGCCAGCAGCAAAGCGCTATCGGACACGAACTATGGCTACACCTTC,CASSKALSDTNYGYTF
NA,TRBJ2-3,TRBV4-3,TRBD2,TGCGCCAGCAGCCAAGATCCCCCGACTAGCGGTAGCACAGATACGCAGTATTTT,CASSQDPPTSGSTDTQYF
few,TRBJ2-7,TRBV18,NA,TGTGCCAGCTCACCACCATACACCGGGTCTAGTGGGGACGGACAGTACTTC,CASSPPYTGSSGDGQYF
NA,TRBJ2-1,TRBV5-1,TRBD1,TGCGCCAGCAGCCGACAGACAGGGGACACCTACAATGAGCAGTTCTTC,CASSRQTGDTYNEQFF
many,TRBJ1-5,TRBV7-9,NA,TGTGCCAGCAGCCGACAGGTGAATCAGCCCCAGCATTTT,CASSRQVNQPQHF
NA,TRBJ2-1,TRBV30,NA,TGTGCCTGGGCCGACTCGAGCTCCTACAATGAGCAGTTCTTC,CAWADSSSYNEQFF
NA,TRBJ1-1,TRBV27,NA,TGTGCCAGCAGTTTAAGGGTAGAGTACGAAGCTTTCTTT,CASSLRVEYEAFF
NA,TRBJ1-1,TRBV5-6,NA,TGTGCCAGCAGCGAAGCAAAGGGGGAAGCTTTCTTT,CASSEAKGEAFF
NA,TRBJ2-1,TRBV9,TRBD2,TGTGCCAGCAGCGTAGTGCCTAGCGGGAGCTCCTACAATGAGCAGTTCTTC,CASSVVPSGSSYNEQFF
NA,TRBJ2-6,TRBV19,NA,TGTGCCAGTAGTCTTCGGGGTGGGGCCAACGTCCTGACTTTC,CASSLRGGANVLTF
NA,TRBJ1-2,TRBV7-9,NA,TGTGCCAGCAGCCCAGGGGTGGGGCGGAACTATGGCTACACCTTC,CASSPGVGRNYGYTF
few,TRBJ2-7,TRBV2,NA,TGTGCCAGCAGTCCAGGGGATGGCGACGAGCAGTACTTC,CASSPGDGDEQYF
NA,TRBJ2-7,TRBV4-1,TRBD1,TGCGCCAGCAGCCACACCGGGACAGCCTTACCGGACGGGCAGTACTTC,CASSHTGTALPDGQYF
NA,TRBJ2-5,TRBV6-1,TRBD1,TGTGCCAGCAGGGCCGAGACAGGGATAGTAGAGACCCAGTACTTC,CASRAETGIVETQYF
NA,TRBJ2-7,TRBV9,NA,TGTGCCAGCAGCGTTTACGGGAGCGAGCAGTACTTC,CASSVYGSEQYF
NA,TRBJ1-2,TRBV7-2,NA,TGTGCCAGCAGCCCTACGTTGAACTATGGCTACACCTTC,CASSPTLNYGYTF
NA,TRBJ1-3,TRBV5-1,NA,TGCGCCAGCAGCTTGGCGGGGCAGCACTCTGGAAACACCATATATTTT,CASSLAGQHSGNTIYF